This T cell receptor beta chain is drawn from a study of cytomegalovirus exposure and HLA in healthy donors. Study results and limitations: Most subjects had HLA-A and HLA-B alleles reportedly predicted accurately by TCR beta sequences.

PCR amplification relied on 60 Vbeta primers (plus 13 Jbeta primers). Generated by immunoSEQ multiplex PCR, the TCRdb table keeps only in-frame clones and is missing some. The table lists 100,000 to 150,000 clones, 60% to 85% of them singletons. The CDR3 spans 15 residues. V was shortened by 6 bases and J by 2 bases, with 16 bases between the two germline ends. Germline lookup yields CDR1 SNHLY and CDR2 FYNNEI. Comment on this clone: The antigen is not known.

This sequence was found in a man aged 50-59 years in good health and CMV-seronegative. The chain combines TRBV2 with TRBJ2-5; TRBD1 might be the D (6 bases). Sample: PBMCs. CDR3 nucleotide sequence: TGTGCCAGCAGCGACTCGGTTGGACAGCAAGAGACCCAGTACTTC. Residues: CASSDSVGQQETQYF.